Below, 23 T cell receptor beta chains from the same sample are listed, as sequenced in a study of T cell responses to AZD1222 COVID-19 vaccine (dated by TCRdb to the early 2020s). Receptor amplification or capture employed the immunoSEQ multiplex PCR assay. TCRdb retrieved this table from immuneACCESS and kept in-frame rearrangements only. Not all clones are present; in checked studies, unresolved V genes account for under half, and no reason is known for the remainder. For this sample there are approximately 300,000 clones; 90% to 95% appear just once. The ten largest clones capture 0.5% to 0.65% of the sample. This specimen's time point label, interpreted: about 28 days (+/-7) after the second vaccine dose. Here the sequenced sample was peripheral blood, taken 28 days after the second AZD1222 dose. The origin of the receptors is an adult who received the AZD1222 COVID-19 vaccine.

This clone was recorded once. V usage is TRBV5-4 and J usage is TRBJ1-3, with TRBD1 identical over 7 bases. V trimming: 4 bases; J trimming: 0 bases; junction bases outside the gene matches: 7. Per germline, CDR1 SGHNT and CDR2 YYREEE (reference sequence). The CDR3 totals 16 residues. CDR3 nucleotide sequence: TGTGCCAGCAGCCCGGACAGGCTCCACTCTGGAAACACCATATATTTT. Its translation is CASSPDRLHSGNTIYF.

This clone is a singleton in its sample. This chain joins TRBV14 and TRBJ1-1; D is undetermined. Trimming pared 0 bases from V and 11 bases from J, leaving 10 bases between. CDR1 SGHDN and CDR2 FVKESK come from the germline V gene. This CDR3 has 12 residues. CDR3 sequence (DNA): TGTGCCAGCAGCCAAGAGGTGGAGGCGGCTTTCTTT. This gives the protein CASSQEVEAAFF. Complete variable domain (other parts from reference TRBV14 and TRBJ1-1): EAGVTQFPSHSVIEKGQTVTLRCDPISGHDNLYWYRRVMGKEIKFLLHFVKESKQDESGMPNNRFLAERTGGTYSTLKVQPAELEDSGVYFCASSQEVEAAFFGQGTRLTVV.

The chain employs TRBV18 and TRBJ1-2, with 9 bases identical to TRBD1. The CDR3 is 15 residues long. The germline V gene has CDR1 KGHSH and CDR2 LQKENI. With V trimmed by 8 bases and J by 2 bases, 9 bases remained unmatched. The CDR3 loop is CASTEGTGMNYGYTF. CDR3 bases: TGTGCCAGCACGGAGGGGACAGGGATGAACTATGGCTACACCTTC.

This chain uses TRBV27 with TRBJ2-6, with D hard to call. The CDR3 has 17 residues. V lost 1 base and J 0 bases, leaving 10 bases between the germline ends. Looked up from germline, CDR1 is MNHEY and CDR2 is SMNVEV (reference sequence). The CDR3 loop is CASSLFGRISGANVLTF. CDR3 sequence (DNA): TGTGCCAGCAGTTTATTTGGACGGATCTCTGGGGCCAACGTCCTGACTTTC.

V is TRBV4-3 and J is TRBJ2-3; 9 bases map to TRBD1. Trimming at V came to 4 bases and at J to 6 bases, leaving 17 bases not matched to a gene. The CDR3 is 18 amino acids. CDR1 and CDR2 from the germline V gene are LGHNA and YSLEER. DNA for the CDR3: TGCGCCAGCAGCCTTTCACCCCCGGGACAGGGTTTCTCGGATACGCAGTATTTT. Its protein is CASSLSPPGQGFSDTQYF.

The rearrangement joins TRBV28 to TRBJ2-5; the D gene is possibly TRBD1 (6 bases). The germline V gene encodes CDR1 MDHEN and CDR2 SYDVKM. The CDR3 consists of 15 residues. V lost 4 bases and J lost 4, with 16 bases in between. CDR3 coding DNA: TGTGCCAGCAGTTCCGCAGGGGTGCAGCTAGAGACCCAGTACTTC. Its translation: CASSSAGVQLETQYF. Variable domain in full (rest from reference TRBV28 and TRBJ2-5): DVKVTQSSRYLVKRTGEKVFLECVQDMDHENMFWYRQDPGLGLRLIYFSYDVKMKEKGDIPEGYSVSREKKERFSLILESASTNQTSMYLCASSSAGVQLETQYFGPGTRLLVL.

With respect to this clone: Other DNA variants within this sample encode the same CDR3. The rearrangement joins TRBV3-1 (or the pseudogene TRBV3-2) to TRBJ2-3, with TRBD1 as a possible D gene (5 bases). Germline values: CDR1 LGHDT, CDR2 YNNKEL (reference sequence). The CDR3 is 14 residues long. Trimming shortened V by 3 bases and J by 3 bases, and 10 bases separated the two germline ends. The CDR3 nucleotides are TGTGCCAGCAGCCATCGGCAGGGTACAGATACGCAGTATTTT. As protein: CASSHRQGTDTQYF.

This clone was found once. V and J are TRBV6-6 and TRBJ2-5, with TRBD2 matching 7 bases. The V and J ends lost 4 bases and 5 bases, in that order; junction bases with no gene match: 10. Germline values: CDR1 MNHNY, CDR2 SVGAGI (reference sequence). The CDR3 is 15 residues long. The chain's CDR3 is CASSFPSGTKETQYF. CDR3 in DNA: TGTGCCAGCAGTTTTCCTTCCGGGACTAAGGAGACCCAGTACTTC.

V is TRBV11-2 and J is TRBJ1-1; no clear D gene. CDR1 is SGHAT and CDR2 is FQNNGV in the germline V gene. V was shortened by 5 bases and J by 4 bases, with 11 bases between the two germline ends. The CDR3 consists of 13 residues. CDR3 nucleotides: TGTGCCAGCAGCCCCCGGAGTGGCACTGAAGCTTTCTTT. Amino acids: CASSPRSGTEAFF.

V and J are TRBV2 and TRBJ2-7, with D perhaps given as TRBD1 or TRBD2 (6 bases each). The CDR3 runs 15 residues. Trimming removed 7 bases from V and 2 bases from J, with 18 bases in between. Germline V gives CDR1 SNHLY, CDR2 FYNNEI. The CDR3 DNA sequence: TGTGCCAGCACCTTCGGAAAGGGGGGAACCTACGAGCAGTACTTC. Translated: CASTFGKGGTYEQYF.

V gene TRBV6-1 combines with J gene TRBJ2-1, with 7 bases matching TRBD1. This CDR3 contains 15 residues. Losses at the gene ends were 0 bases for V and 6 bases for J; bases not matched to a gene: 5. Looked up from germline, CDR1 is MNHNS and CDR2 is SASEGT. CDR3 in amino acids: CASSEAGTVFNEQFF. As DNA, the CDR3 is TGTGCCAGCAGTGAAGCCGGGACAGTGTTCAATGAGCAGTTCTTC.

This clone came up once. This rearrangement joins TRBV30 to TRBJ1-2; D gene uncertain. Trimming removed 7 bases at V and 4 bases at J, with 13 bases between. Germline V lookup: CDR1 GTSNPN, CDR2 SVGIG (reference sequence). The CDR3 loop spans 12 amino acids. CDR3 loop: CAFRRRFYGYTF. CDR3 DNA sequence: TGTGCCTTCCGCAGACGGTTCTATGGCTACACCTTC.

This clone occurred once. The genes are TRBV28 and TRBJ2-1; 7 positions agree with TRBD2. The CDR3 runs to 15 residues. Germline V gene data show CDR1 as MDHEN and CDR2 as SYDVKM. The junction had 11 bases not matched to a gene; V was cut back by 5 bases and J by 7 bases. The CDR3 protein is CASSAAGPRDNEQFF. CDR3 DNA sequence: TGTGCCAGCAGTGCAGCGGGACCGAGGGATAATGAGCAGTTCTTC.

The chain links TRBV18 to TRBJ1-6; perhaps TRBD1 as D (5 bases). Germline CDR1 and CDR2: KGHSH and LQKENI. The CDR3 consists of 16 residues. Trimming cost V 6 bases and J 7 bases, with 19 bases left between them. The CDR3 here is CASSQSPPGSNSPLHF. CDR3 nucleotides: TGTGCCAGCTCCCAATCCCCCCCAGGGTCCAATTCACCCCTCCACTTT.

The chain employs TRBV5-1 and TRBJ2-3, with 7 nucleotides matching TRBD2. J lost 3 bases, V lost 4 bases, and 11 bases had no gene match. There are 16 residues in the CDR3. Looked up from germline, CDR1 is SGHRS and CDR2 is YFSETQ. CDR3: CASSPGTGGVTDTQYF. The CDR3 DNA sequence: TGCGCCAGCAGCCCCGGAACGGGGGGAGTAACAGATACGCAGTATTTT. The full variable domain, with the rest looked up from reference TRBV5-1 and TRBJ2-3, is KAGVTQTPRYLIKTRGQQVTLSCSPISGHRSVSWYQQTPGQGLQFLFEYFSETQRNKGNFPGRFSGRQFSNSRSEMNVSTLELGDSALYLCASSPGTGGVTDTQYFGPGTRLTVL.

The chain uses TRBV4-1 and TRBJ2-1; 9 nucleotides match TRBD2. The CDR3 has 17 residues. Germline lookup yields CDR1 MGHRA and CDR2 YSYEKL. With V trimmed by 0 bases and J by 5 bases, 8 bases remained unmatched. The CDR3 region is CASSQERRRGGDNEQFF. CDR3 nucleotides: TGCGCCAGCAGCCAAGAAAGGCGGCGGGGGGGAGACAATGAGCAGTTCTTC.

This chain joins TRBV2 and TRBJ1-1; D uncertain. The CDR3 sequence is 13 residues long. V was trimmed by 5 bases and J by 1 base, leaving 8 bases between them. Germline lookup yields CDR1 SNHLY and CDR2 FYNNEI. The CDR3 sequence is CASSTGENTEAFF. The CDR3 coding sequence is TGTGCCAGCAGTACGGGAGAGAACACTGAAGCTTTCTTT.

J is TRBJ2-1 and V is TRBV28; D is tentatively TRBD1 or TRBD2 (5 bases each). Trimming shortened V by 0 bases and J by 7 bases, and 13 bases separated the two germline ends. The germline V gene encodes CDR1 MDHEN and CDR2 SYDVKM. The CDR3 runs 15 residues. The CDR3 loop reads CASSLWGVGWNEQFF. The CDR3 bases are TGTGCCAGCAGTTTATGGGGGGTCGGGTGGAATGAGCAGTTCTTC.

This clone showed up just once. CDR3 loop: CASSSRGKFAEAFF. CDR3 nucleotide sequence: TGTGCCAGCAGTTCTCGGGGGAAGTTCGCTGAAGCTTTCTTT. The chain combines TRBV28 with TRBJ1-1; D possibly corresponds to TRBD1 (5 bases). V shed 4 bases and J shed 6 bases, with 15 bases lying between them. CDR1 is MDHEN, CDR2 SYDVKM, per germline. CDR3 length: 14 residues. The variable domain in full, completed from reference TRBV28 and TRBJ1-1, reads DVKVTQSSRYLVKRTGEKVFLECVQDMDHENMFWYRQDPGLGLRLIYFSYDVKMKEKGDIPEGYSVSREKKERFSLILESASTNQTSMYLCASSSRGKFAEAFFGQGTRLTVV.

The chain combines TRBV9 with TRBJ2-3, with D possibly being TRBD1 or TRBD2 (6 bases each). Germline CDR1 SGDLS, CDR2 YYNGEE. Trimming took 0 bases from V and 7 from J, leaving 15 bases between them. The CDR3 contains 15 residues. The CDR3: CASSVGGAIDHTQYF. The DNA for the CDR3 is TGTGCCAGCAGCGTAGGGGGGGCTATCGACCATACGCAGTATTTT. Complete variable domain (other parts from reference TRBV9 and TRBJ2-3): DSGVTQTPKHLITATGQRVTLRCSPRSGDLSVYWYQQSLDQGLQFLIQYYNGEERAKGNILERFSAQQFPDLHSELNLSSLELGDSALYFCASSVGGAIDHTQYFGPGTRLTVL.

The V and J genes are TRBV7-2 and TRBJ2-1; D unresolved. The ends were cut back, 1 base at V and 8 bases at J, with 9 bases in the middle. Germline V lookup: CDR1 SGHTA, CDR2 FQGNSA. The CDR3 is 13 amino acids. For the CDR3, the DNA is TGTGCCAGCAGCTTAGTGGCTCGAGATGAGCAGTTCTTC. This codes for CASSLVARDEQFF.

CDR3 nucleotide sequence: TGTGCCAGCAGTATACGACAGGGGGCCGGGGAGCTGTTTTTT. Amino acids: CASSIRQGAGELFF. The chain carries TRBV28 and TRBJ2-2, with 9 bases fitting TRBD1. The CDR3 loop spans 14 amino acids. Looked up from germline, CDR1 is MDHEN and CDR2 is SYDVKM. J was trimmed by 6 bases and V by 5 bases; bases with no gene match: 4.

The CDR3 DNA is TGTGCCAGCAGCCCTGATAATTCACCCCTCCACTTT. Amino acid sequence: CASSPDNSPLHF. V and J are TRBV7-9 and TRBJ1-6; D not certain. The ends were cut back, 5 bases at V and 5 bases at J, with 4 bases in the middle. The CDR3 covers 12 residues. CDR1 is SEHNR, CDR2 FQNEAQ, per germline (reference sequence).